This TCR beta chain was retrieved from a study of PD-1 blockade in mismatch repair-deficient tumors. This clone was recorded once. Its antigen is currently unknown. Overall study findings and caveats: Tumor-resident clones, often undetectable pretreatment in blood, expanded then contracted after pembrolizumab.

Data came from immunoSEQ multiplex PCR; TCRdb stores just in-frame clones and leaves some out. The profile shows 75,000 to 85,000 clones, 81% of them singletons. The TCR-sequenced patients were a few responders to pembrolizumab. This sequence originates from an adult with mismatch repair-deficient cancer. The input for sequencing was peripheral blood, taken 12 weeks after starting pembrolizumab.

The CDR3 protein is CASKRESGLYEQYF. The CDR3 DNA sequence: TGTGCCAGCAAGCGGGAGTCTGGTCTCTACGAGCAGTACTTC. V gene TRBV6-6 combines with J gene TRBJ2-7, with 8 bases identical to TRBD2. Germline lookup yields CDR1 MNHNY and CDR2 SVGAGI (reference sequence). This CDR3 spans 14 amino acids. V lost 7 bases and J lost 3; bases outside the gene matches: 8.